This T cell receptor (beta chain) was observed in a study of T cell responses to AZD1222 COVID-19 vaccine. Study conclusions and caveats: There were repertoire samples only from the period after the peak T cell response. Unmutated variant regions are reportedly the target of nearly half of TCRs that are spike-specific. Donors were mostly white British, more females; clonal diversity possibly underestimated. Vaccination with two AZD1222 doses was followed by a rise in Spike-specific TCR breadth and depth.

A few counts support this clone. Its antigen remains unidentified. The CDR3 runs to 13 residues. Trimming took off 1 base at V and 7 bases at J, with 11 bases between the two ends. CDR1 is SQVTM, CDR2 ANQGSEA, per germline. Profiling relied on immunoSEQ multiplex PCR, and the TCRdb table lists in-frame clones only, not all of them. The sample holds just under 150,000 clones, approximately 86% seen once. The rearrangement joins TRBV29-1 to TRBJ1-5, with a tentative D call TRBD1 (5 bases). The clonotype originates from an adult who received the MenACWY meningococcal vaccine as a control. The specimen was peripheral blood, collected 28 days after the second dose of the MenACWY control vaccine. CDR3 nucleotides: TGCAGCGTTGAAGTAGGACACAACCAGCCCCAGCATTTT. Translation: CSVEVGHNQPQHF.